The clone carrying this TCR beta chain appeared a single time. Its cognate antigen is unknown. The method was immunoSEQ multiplex PCR; TCRdb's version includes in-frame clones alone and lacks a portion of them. The sample includes roughly 38,000 clones, over 80% of them seen just once. This record belongs to a study of OX40 agonist ivuxolimab in advanced cancers. Study observations and caveats: Relative to CD4+ cells, CD8+ T cells on average had more expanded clones.

Per germline, CDR1 SGHVS and CDR2 FQNEAQ. CDR3 length: 14 residues. This sequence was found in an adult with an advanced solid tumor such as melanoma, head and neck, liver or kidney cancer. This rearrangement joins TRBV7-8 to TRBJ2-5; 10 bases align to TRBD1. The J call could be wrong; TRBJ2-7 is a better fit for the DNA end. The specimen comprised CD4+ or CD8+ T cells sorted from blood, sampled in a trial of the OX40 agonist ivuxolimab. The CDR3 DNA reads as TGTGCCAGCAGCTCCGACAGGGGGCCGGACGAGCAGTACTTC. Protein sequence: CASSSDRGPDEQYF.